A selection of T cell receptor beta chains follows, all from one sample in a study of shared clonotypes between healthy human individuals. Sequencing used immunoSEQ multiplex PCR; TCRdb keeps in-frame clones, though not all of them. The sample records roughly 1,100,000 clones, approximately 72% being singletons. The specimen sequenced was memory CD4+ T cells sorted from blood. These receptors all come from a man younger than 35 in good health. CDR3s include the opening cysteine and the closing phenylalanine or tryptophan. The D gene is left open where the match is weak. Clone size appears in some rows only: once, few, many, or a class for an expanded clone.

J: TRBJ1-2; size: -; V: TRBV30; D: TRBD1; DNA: TGTGCCTGGACGCCCAGGGGGAGATCGTACGATGGCTACACCTTC; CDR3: CAWTPRGRSYDGYTF
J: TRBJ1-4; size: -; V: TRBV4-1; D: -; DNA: TGCGCCAGCAGCCAAACCATCGTCCAGAATGAAAAACTGTTTTTT; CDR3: CASSQTIVQNEKLFF
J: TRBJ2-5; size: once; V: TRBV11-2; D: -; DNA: TGTGCCAGCAGCTCACAGAGGGAGGCCCAGTACTTC; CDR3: CASSSQREAQYF
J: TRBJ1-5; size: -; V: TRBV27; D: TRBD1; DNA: TGTGCCAGCAGCTCCGGACAGGGTGGTATGCCCCAGCATTTT; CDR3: CASSSGQGGMPQHF
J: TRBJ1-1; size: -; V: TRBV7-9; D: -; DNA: TGTGCCAGCAGCTTGGACCTCATTTTT; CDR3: CASSLDLIF
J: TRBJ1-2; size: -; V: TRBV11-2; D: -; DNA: TGTGCCAGCAGCTTAGATCTTACAGGGAATGGCTACACCTTC; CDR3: CASSLDLTGNGYTF
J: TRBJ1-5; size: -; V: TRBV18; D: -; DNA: TGTGCCAGCTCACTTGGAGATAGCAATCAGCCCCAGCATTTT; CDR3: CASSLGDSNQPQHF
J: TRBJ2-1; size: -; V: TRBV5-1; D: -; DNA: TGCGCCAGCAAATCCGGGTCGCGATCGAACCCAATAAAGAATGAGCAGTTCTTC; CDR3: CASKSGSRSNPIKNEQFF
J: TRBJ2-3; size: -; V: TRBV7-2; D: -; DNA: TGTGCCAGCAGCCCAGGTTTTAGAAGCACAGATACGCAGTATTTT; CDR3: CASSPGFRSTDTQYF
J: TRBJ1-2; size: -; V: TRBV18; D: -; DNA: TGTGCCAGCTCTCCCGAGGGGGTCGGTGGCTACACCTTC; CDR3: CASSPEGVGGYTF
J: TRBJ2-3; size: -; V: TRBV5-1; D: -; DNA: TGCGCCAGCAGCCTAAGCTTCTCCGGCACAGATACGCAGTATTTT; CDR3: CASSLSFSGTDTQYF
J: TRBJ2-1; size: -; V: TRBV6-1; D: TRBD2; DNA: TGTGCCAGCACGCCGGGACTAGGGTACAATGAGCAGTTCTTC; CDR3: CASTPGLGYNEQFF
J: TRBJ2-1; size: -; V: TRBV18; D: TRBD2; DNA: TGTGCCAGCTCACCCCAAGCGGGAGTATCCGATGAGCAGTTCTTC; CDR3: CASSPQAGVSDEQFF
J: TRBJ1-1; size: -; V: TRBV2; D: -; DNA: TGTGCCAGCAGTTTCCAGTTTGGATTGGGCACTGAAGCTTTCTTT; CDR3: CASSFQFGLGTEAFF
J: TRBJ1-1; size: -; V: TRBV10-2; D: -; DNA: TGCGCCAGCAGTGAGTCGGTAGGAGCATCTGCTTTCTTT; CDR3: CASSESVGASAFF
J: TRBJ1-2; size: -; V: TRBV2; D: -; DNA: TGTGCCAGCAGTGATACCACTGGCTACACCTTC; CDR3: CASSDTTGYTF
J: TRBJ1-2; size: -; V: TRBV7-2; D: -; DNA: TGTGCCAGCGACACGGTATATGGCTACACCTTC; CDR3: CASDTVYGYTF